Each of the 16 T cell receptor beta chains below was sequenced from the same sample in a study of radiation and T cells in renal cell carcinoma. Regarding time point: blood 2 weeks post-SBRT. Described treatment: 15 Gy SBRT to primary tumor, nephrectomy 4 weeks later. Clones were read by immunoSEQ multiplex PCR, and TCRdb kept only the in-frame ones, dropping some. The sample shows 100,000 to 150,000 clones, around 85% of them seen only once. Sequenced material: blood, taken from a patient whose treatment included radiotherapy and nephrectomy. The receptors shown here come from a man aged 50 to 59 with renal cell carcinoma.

This CDR3 reads CASSPGQVGVPRELFF. CDR3 bases: TGTGCCAGCAGTCCCGGACAGGTTGGGGTCCCCCGGGAGCTGTTTTTT. The chain has TRBV7-3 and TRBJ2-2, with 7 bases lining up with TRBD1. The CDR3 sequence is 16 residues long. V gave up 6 bases and J gave up 9 bases; unmatched junction bases: 16. Germline loops: CDR1 SGHTA, CDR2 FQGTGA.

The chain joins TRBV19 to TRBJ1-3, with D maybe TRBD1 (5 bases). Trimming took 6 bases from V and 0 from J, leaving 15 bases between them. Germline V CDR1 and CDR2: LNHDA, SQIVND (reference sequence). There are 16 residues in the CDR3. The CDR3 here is CASSDRQRSSGNTIYF. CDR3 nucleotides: TGTGCCAGTAGCGACAGACAGAGAAGCTCTGGAAACACCATATATTTT.

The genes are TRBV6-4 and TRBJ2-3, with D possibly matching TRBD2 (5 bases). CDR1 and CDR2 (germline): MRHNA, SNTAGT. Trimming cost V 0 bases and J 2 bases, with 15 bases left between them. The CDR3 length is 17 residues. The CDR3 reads CASSDSGLALDTDTQYF. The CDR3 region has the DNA TGTGCCAGCAGTGACTCTGGGCTAGCACTGGACACAGATACGCAGTATTTT.

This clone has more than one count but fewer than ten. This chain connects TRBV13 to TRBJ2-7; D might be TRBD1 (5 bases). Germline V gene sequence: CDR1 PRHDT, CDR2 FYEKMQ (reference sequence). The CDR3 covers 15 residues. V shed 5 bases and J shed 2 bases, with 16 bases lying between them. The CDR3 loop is CASSAVGAKAYEQYF. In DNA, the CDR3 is TGTGCCAGCAGCGCGGTAGGGGCCAAGGCCTACGAGCAGTACTTC.

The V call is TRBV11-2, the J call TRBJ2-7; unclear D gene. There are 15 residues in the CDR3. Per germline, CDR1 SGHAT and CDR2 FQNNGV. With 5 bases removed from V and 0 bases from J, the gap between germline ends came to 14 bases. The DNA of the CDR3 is TGTGCCAGCAGCCCGTCTTGGGCCGGCTCCTACGAGCAGTACTTC. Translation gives CASSPSWAGSYEQYF.

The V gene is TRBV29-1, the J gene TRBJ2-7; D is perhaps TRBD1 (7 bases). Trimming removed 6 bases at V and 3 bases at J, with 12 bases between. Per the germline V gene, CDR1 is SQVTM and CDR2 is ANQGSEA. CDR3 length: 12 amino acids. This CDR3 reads CSVGGQLYEQYF. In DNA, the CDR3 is TGCAGCGTGGGGGGACAGCTCTACGAGCAGTACTTC.

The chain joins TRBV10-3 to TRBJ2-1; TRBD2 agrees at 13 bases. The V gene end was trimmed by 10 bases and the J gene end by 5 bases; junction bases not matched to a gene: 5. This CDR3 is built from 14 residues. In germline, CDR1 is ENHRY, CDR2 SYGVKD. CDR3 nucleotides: TGTGCCACCCGACTAGCGGGGGGTGACAATGAGCAGTTCTTC. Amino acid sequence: CATRLAGGDNEQFF.

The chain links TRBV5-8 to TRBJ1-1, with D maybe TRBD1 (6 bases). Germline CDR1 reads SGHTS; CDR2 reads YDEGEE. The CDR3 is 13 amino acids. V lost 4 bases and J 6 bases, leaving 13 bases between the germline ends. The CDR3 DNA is TGTGCCAGCAGCCCAAACAGGGTACCTGAAGCTTTCTTT. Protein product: CASSPNRVPEAFF.

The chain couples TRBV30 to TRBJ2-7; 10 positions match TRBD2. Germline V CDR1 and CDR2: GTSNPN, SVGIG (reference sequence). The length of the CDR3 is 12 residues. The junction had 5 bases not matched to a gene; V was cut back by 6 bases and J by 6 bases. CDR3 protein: CACLLAGAEQYF. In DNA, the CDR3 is TGTGCCTGCCTGCTAGCGGGAGCCGAGCAGTACTTC.

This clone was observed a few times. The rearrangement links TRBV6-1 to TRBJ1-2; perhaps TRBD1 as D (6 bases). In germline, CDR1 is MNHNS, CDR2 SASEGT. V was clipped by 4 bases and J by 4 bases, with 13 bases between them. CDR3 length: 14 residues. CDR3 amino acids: CASSVRQDRYGYTF. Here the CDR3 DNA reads TGTGCCAGCAGTGTGCGACAGGACCGCTATGGCTACACCTTC.

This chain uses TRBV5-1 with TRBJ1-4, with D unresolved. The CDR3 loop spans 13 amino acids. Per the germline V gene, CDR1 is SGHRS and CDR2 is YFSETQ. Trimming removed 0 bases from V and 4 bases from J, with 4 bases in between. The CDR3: CASSLGSNEKLFF. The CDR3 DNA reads TGCGCCAGCAGCTTGGGAAGTAATGAAAAACTGTTTTTT.

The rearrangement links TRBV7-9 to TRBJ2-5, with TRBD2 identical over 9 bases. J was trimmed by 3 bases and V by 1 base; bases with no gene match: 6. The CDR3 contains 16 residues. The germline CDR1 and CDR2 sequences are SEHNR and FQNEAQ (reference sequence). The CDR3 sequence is CASSLGASGEKETQYF. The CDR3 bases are TGTGCCAGCAGCTTAGGCGCTAGCGGGGAAAAAGAGACCCAGTACTTC.

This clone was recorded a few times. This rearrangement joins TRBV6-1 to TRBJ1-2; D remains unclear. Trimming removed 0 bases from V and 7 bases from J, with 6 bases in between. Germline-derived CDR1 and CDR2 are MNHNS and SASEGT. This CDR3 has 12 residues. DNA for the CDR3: TGTGCCAGCAGTGAAGCTCTCGCTGGCTACACCTTC. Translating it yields CASSEALAGYTF.

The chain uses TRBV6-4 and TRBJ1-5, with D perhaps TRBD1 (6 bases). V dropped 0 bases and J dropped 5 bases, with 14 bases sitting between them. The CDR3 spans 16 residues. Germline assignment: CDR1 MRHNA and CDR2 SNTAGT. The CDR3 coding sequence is TGTGCCAGCAGTGACTCGATACAGGGACCATATCAGCCCCAGCATTTT. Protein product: CASSDSIQGPYQPQHF.

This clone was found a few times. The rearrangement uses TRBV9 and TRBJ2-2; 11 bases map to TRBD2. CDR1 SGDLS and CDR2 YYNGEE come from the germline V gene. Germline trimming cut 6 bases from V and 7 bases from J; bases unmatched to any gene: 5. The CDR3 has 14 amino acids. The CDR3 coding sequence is TGTGCCAGCACCCAAGGACTAGCGGGCGGGGAGCTGTTTTTT. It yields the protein CASTQGLAGGELFF.

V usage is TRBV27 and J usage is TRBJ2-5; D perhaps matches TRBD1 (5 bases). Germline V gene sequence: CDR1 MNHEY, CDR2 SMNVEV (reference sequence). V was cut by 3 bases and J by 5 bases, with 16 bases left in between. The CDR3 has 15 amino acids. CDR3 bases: TGTGCCAGCAGTTTCTATCAGGGCCCGACCGAGACCCAGTACTTC. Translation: CASSFYQGPTETQYF.